The rows below give T cell receptor beta chains drawn from one sample of a study of blood T cells in healthy people across ages. From the 5' RACE reads, TCRdb called clonotypes with MiXCR, one entry per CDR3 protein. There are approximately 730,000 distinct CDR3 sequences in the sample; around half occur only once, and around 41% lies in the top ten. The specimen was blood. These receptors were collected from a man older than 75 in good health. Each CDR3 is given with its conserved first and last residue. Each record gives: V gene, J gene, CDR3 protein.

v_call: TRBV24-1; j_call: TRBJ1-2; cdr3_aa: CATSDPTHAEAPNYGYTF
v_call: TRBV12-3/TRBV12-4; j_call: TRBJ1-2; cdr3_aa: CASSSSSGYTF
v_call: TRBV6-6; j_call: TRBJ2-5; cdr3_aa: CASSYSGDTPRPYF
v_call: TRBV7-2; j_call: TRBJ2-7; cdr3_aa: CASSLPGLASHEQYF
v_call: TRBV11-2; j_call: TRBJ2-1; cdr3_aa: CASSYAGPGLYNEQFF
v_call: TRBV5-6; j_call: TRBJ2-3; cdr3_aa: CASSAGVTSTDTQYF
v_call: TRBV27; j_call: TRBJ2-5; cdr3_aa: CASSFVPLAGIETQYF
v_call: TRBV12-3/TRBV12-4; j_call: TRBJ2-1; cdr3_aa: CASSFGRASEQFF
v_call: TRBV3-1; j_call: TRBJ2-7; cdr3_aa: CASSPTSGPYNEQYF
v_call: TRBV20-1; j_call: TRBJ1-5; cdr3_aa: CSVTGGNQPQHF
v_call: TRBV3-1; j_call: TRBJ2-1; cdr3_aa: CASSQYSGATRSYNEQFF
v_call: TRBV7-3; j_call: TRBJ2-3; cdr3_aa: CASSETSASTDTQYF
v_call: TRBV13; j_call: TRBJ2-5; cdr3_aa: CASSVDRGETQYF
v_call: TRBV9; j_call: TRBJ2-5; cdr3_aa: CASSAGRNEQYF
v_call: TRBV18; j_call: TRBJ2-3; cdr3_aa: CASSPVGRTDTQYF
v_call: TRBV9; j_call: TRBJ2-1; cdr3_aa: CASSVGGQGNEQFF
v_call: TRBV20-1; j_call: TRBJ2-7; cdr3_aa: CSARLAGGQYEQYF
v_call: TRBV5-1; j_call: TRBJ2-7; cdr3_aa: CASSSTGLSSYEQYF
v_call: TRBV5-1; j_call: TRBJ2-1; cdr3_aa: CASSWDTSSYNEQFF
v_call: TRBV20-1; j_call: TRBJ2-3; cdr3_aa: CSARDRLAAEVDTQYF
v_call: TRBV29-1; j_call: TRBJ2-5; cdr3_aa: CSVVPSQETQYF
v_call: TRBV20-1; j_call: TRBJ1-6; cdr3_aa: CSASPGPTRESPLHF
v_call: TRBV5-1; j_call: TRBJ1-2; cdr3_aa: CASSLEGGSGYTF
v_call: TRBV20-1; j_call: TRBJ1-5; cdr3_aa: CSATPDSLYSNQPQHF
v_call: TRBV7-2; j_call: TRBJ1-5; cdr3_aa: CASSFGPDRVTSQPQHF
v_call: TRBV11-1; j_call: TRBJ2-1; cdr3_aa: CASRRQENYNEQFF